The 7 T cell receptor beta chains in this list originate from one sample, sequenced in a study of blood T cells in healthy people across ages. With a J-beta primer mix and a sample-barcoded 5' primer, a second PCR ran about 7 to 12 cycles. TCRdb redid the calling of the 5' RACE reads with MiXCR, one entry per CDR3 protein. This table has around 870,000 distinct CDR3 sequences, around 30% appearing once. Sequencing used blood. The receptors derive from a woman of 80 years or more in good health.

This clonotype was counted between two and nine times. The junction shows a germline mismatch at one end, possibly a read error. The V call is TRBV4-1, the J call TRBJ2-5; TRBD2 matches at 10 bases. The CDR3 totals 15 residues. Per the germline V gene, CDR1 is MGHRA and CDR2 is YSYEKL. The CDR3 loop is CASSQGTSGQEPQYF. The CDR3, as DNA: TGCGCCAGCAGCCAAGGGACTAGCGGCCAAGAGCCCCAGTACTTC.

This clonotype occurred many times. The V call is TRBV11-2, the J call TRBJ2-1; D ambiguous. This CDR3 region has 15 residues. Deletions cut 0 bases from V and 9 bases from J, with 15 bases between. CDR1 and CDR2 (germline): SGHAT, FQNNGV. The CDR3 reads CASSLDIRAYGEQFF. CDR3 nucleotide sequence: TGTGCCAGCAGCTTAGATATTCGCGCGTACGGTGAGCAGTTCTTC.

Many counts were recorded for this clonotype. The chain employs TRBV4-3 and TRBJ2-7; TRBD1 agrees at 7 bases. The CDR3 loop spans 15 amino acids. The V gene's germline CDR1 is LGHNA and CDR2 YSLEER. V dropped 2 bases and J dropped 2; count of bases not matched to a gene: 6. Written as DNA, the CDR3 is TGCGCCAGCAGCCAATCACGACAGGGCACCTACGAGCAGTACTTC. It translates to CASSQSRQGTYEQYF.

Written as DNA, the CDR3 is TGTGCCAGCAGCTTAGGAGGCCGGTTGCAGTATTTT. This encodes CASSLGGRLQYF. The V call is TRBV13, the J call TRBJ2-3, with D unclear. The germline V and J ends were trimmed by 0 bases and 11 bases, with 9 bases remaining between them. Per the germline V gene, CDR1 is PRHDT and CDR2 is FYEKMQ (reference sequence). The CDR3 has 12 residues.

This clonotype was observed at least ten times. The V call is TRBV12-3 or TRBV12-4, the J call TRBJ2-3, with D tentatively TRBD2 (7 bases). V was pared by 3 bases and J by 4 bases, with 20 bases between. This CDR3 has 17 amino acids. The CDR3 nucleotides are TGTGCCAGCAGTTTCTTTCTTAGGGGGGGGAGTGCAGATACGCAGTATTTT. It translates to CASSFFLRGGSADTQYF.

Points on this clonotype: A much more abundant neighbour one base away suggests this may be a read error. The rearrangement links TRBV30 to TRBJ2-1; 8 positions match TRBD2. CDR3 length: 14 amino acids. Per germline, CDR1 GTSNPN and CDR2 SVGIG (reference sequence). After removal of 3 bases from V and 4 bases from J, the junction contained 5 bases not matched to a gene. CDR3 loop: CAWSGLAAYNEQFF. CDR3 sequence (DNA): TGTGCCTGGAGCGGACTAGCTGCTTACAATGAGCAGTTCTTC.

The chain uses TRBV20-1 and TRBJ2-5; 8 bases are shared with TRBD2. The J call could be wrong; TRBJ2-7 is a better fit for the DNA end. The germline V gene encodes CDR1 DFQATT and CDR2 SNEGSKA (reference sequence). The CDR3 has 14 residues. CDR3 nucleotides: TGCAGTGCGGGCGGGCGAGCGGGAGACCGCGAGCAGTACTTC. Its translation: CSAGGRAGDREQYF.